The rows below give T cell receptor beta chains drawn from one sample of a study of radiotherapy plus CTLA-4 blockade in lung cancer. Measured with immunoSEQ multiplex PCR; TCRdb has only the in-frame clones, and not every one. This table has about 98,000 clones, around four fifths appearing once. This specimen was peripheral blood, taken from a patient treated with radiotherapy plus ipilimumab. The receptors were gathered from a human donor with non-small cell lung cancer who had a partial response to radiotherapy plus ipilimumab. CDR3s include the opening cysteine and the closing phenylalanine or tryptophan. A D gene is named only where the DNA matches it firmly. The size entry is marked missing in some rows and otherwise reads once, few, many or a size class.

len,abundance,j_gene,d_gene,v_gene,CDR3nt,CDR3aa
14,NA,TRBJ2-1,NA,TRBV6-5,TGTGCCAGCAGTGTCGACTACTGGGGCAATGAGCAGTTCTTC,CASSVDYWGNEQFF
15,NA,TRBJ1-5,TRBD1,TRBV6-6,TGTGCCAGCAGTTACAACGGACAGGGGAATCAGCCCCAGCATTTT,CASSYNGQGNQPQHF
13,NA,TRBJ2-2,NA,TRBV7-2,TGTGCCAGCAGCTTTAGCAATATCGGGGAGCTGTTTTTT,CASSFSNIGELFF
15,NA,TRBJ2-7,TRBD2,TRBV9,TGTGCCAGCAGCGTAGCGACTAGCCCGGAGGGGGAGCAGTACTTC,CASSVATSPEGEQYF
15,NA,TRBJ2-3,TRBD2,TRBV9,TGTGCCAGCAACCGCGCTAGCGGGAGTGCAGATACGCAGTATTTT,CASNRASGSADTQYF
15,NA,TRBJ2-3,TRBD2,TRBV4-1,TGCGCCAGCAGAGAACTCTTTAGCGGGGGGGATACGCAGTATTTT,CASRELFSGGDTQYF
17,NA,TRBJ2-1,NA,TRBV11-3,TGTGCCAGCAGCCCGACCCCCCGGGGACTTACATACAATGAGCAGTTCTTC,CASSPTPRGLTYNEQFF
14,NA,TRBJ2-7,NA,TRBV9,TGTGCCAGCAGCGTAGACTTATACTCCTACGAGCAGTACTTC,CASSVDLYSYEQYF
14,NA,TRBJ2-5,NA,TRBV5-1,TGCGCCAGCAGCTTGGCACGGGGTCAAGAGACCCAGTACTTC,CASSLARGQETQYF
14,NA,TRBJ1-3,NA,TRBV6-5,TGTGCCAGCAGTGGGCTGAGCTCTGGAAACACCATATATTTT,CASSGLSSGNTIYF
15,NA,TRBJ2-1,TRBD2,TRBV5-1,TGCGCCAGCAGCCCGACTAGCGGGAGTTTTAATGAGCAGTTCTTC,CASSPTSGSFNEQFF
15,once,TRBJ1-1,TRBD1,TRBV10-1,TGCGCCAGCAGTGTTCGACAGGGTCAGAACACTGAAGCTTTCTTT,CASSVRQGQNTEAFF
12,once,TRBJ2-7,NA,TRBV29-1,TGCAGCGTGGGGCAGCACTCCTACGAGCAGTACTTC,CSVGQHSYEQYF
15,few,TRBJ2-5,NA,TRBV5-4,TGTGCCAGCAGCTCCCAGAAGCGGACAGAAGAGACCCAGTACTTC,CASSSQKRTEETQYF
15,once,TRBJ1-2,TRBD1,TRBV19,TGTGCCAGTATTACCAAACCCAGGGGGAACTATGGCTACACCTTC,CASITKPRGNYGYTF
21,NA,TRBJ2-5,TRBD2,TRBV28,TGTGCCAGCAGTGGAACCGGGACACCAGAGCGGGGGGGCCCGTACCAAGAGACCCAGTACTTC,CASSGTGTPERGGPYQETQYF
17,NA,TRBJ2-2,TRBD2,TRBV7-9,TGTGCCAGCAGCTTGGGACTAGCGGGAGCTAATAACGGGGAGCTGTTTTTT,CASSLGLAGANNGELFF
17,once,TRBJ2-1,TRBD2,TRBV29-1,TGCAGCGTTGTCCTCCCCCGGACTAGCGAGTCCTACAATGAGCAGTTCTTC,CSVVLPRTSESYNEQFF
15,NA,TRBJ2-5,NA,TRBV2,TGTGCCAGCAGGAATAGCGGCGCCCTGGGGGAGACCCAGTACTTC,CASRNSGALGETQYF
13,NA,TRBJ1-5,NA,TRBV18,TGTGCCAGCTCATCCAATAGCAATCAGCCCCAGCATTTT,CASSSNSNQPQHF
16,NA,TRBJ2-1,TRBD2,TRBV30,TGTGCCTGGAGTTCAACCGGGACTCCCGGGAGGAATGAGCAGTTCTTC,CAWSSTGTPGRNEQFF
12,NA,TRBJ2-7,NA,TRBV27,TGTGCCAGCAGCCTCTTGGGAGACGAGCAGTACTTC,CASSLLGDEQYF
11,NA,TRBJ1-1,NA,TRBV29-1,TGCAGCGTTGAACCGGACAGTCAAGCTTTCTTT,CSVEPDSQAFF
13,NA,TRBJ1-2,NA,TRBV29-1,TGCAGCGTTGAAGATCGCCAGGGTCCTGGCTACACCTTC,CSVEDRQGPGYTF
14,NA,TRBJ1-1,NA,TRBV6-5,TGTGCCAGCAAAAGCAGGGGCCTCGGCACTGAAGCTTTCTTT,CASKSRGLGTEAFF
17,NA,TRBJ1-6,NA,TRBV7-2,TGTGCCAGCAGTACCTCAACAGGGACTACTGGTAATTCACCCCTCCACTTT,CASSTSTGTTGNSPLHF
16,NA,TRBJ2-5,TRBD1,TRBV5-1,TGCGCCAGCAGCCCGGTTGTCGGGACAGCCAGAGGGACCCAGTACTTC,CASSPVVGTARGTQYF
15,NA,TRBJ2-2,NA,TRBV10-1,TGCGCCAGCAGTGAGTCGCGGGGCCCCACCGGGGAGCTGTTTTTT,CASSESRGPTGELFF
15,NA,TRBJ2-4,NA,TRBV5-1,TGCGCCAGCAGCACCGGCCCCGGCGGGGAAAACATTCAGTACTTC,CASSTGPGGENIQYF
18,NA,TRBJ1-3,TRBD1,TRBV28,TGTGCCAGCAGTTTAGAACCCCCTCGGACAGGCTCTGGAAACACCATATATTTT,CASSLEPPRTGSGNTIYF
11,NA,TRBJ1-5,NA,TRBV20-1,TGCAGTGCTAGGGTCGCGAGGCCCCAGCATTTT,CSARVARPQHF
14,NA,TRBJ2-7,TRBD1,TRBV28,TGTGCCAGCAGTTTAGGGGACAGGGGGGCCGAGCAGTACTTC,CASSLGDRGAEQYF
12,NA,TRBJ1-4,NA,TRBV28,TGTGCCAGCATTGGGGGGGGTGAAAAACTGTTTTTT,CASIGGGEKLFF
15,NA,TRBJ2-2,TRBD2,TRBV7-9,TGTGCCAGCAGCCGCGGGAGTGGGGTCCCCGGGGAGCTGTTTTTT,CASSRGSGVPGELFF
14,NA,TRBJ1-5,TRBD1,TRBV4-1,TGCGCCAGCAGCCAGGGACAGCCCAATCAGCCCCAGCATTTT,CASSQGQPNQPQHF
13,NA,TRBJ2-1,TRBD1,TRBV29-1,TGCAGCGTTACGGACAGGGAGTGGAATGAGCAGTTCTTC,CSVTDREWNEQFF
18,NA,TRBJ1-5,NA,TRBV21-1,TGTGCCAGCAGCAATATGTTCTCGGGGTCACTTAGGGATCAGCCCCAGCATTTT,CASSNMFSGSLRDQPQHF
12,NA,TRBJ1-2,NA,TRBV2,TGTGCCAGCACTCAAGAGCCGTATGGCTACACCTTC,CASTQEPYGYTF
15,NA,TRBJ2-7,TRBD2,TRBV2,TGTGCCAGCAGTGAAGAACTAGCGGGGACCTACGAGCAGTACTTC,CASSEELAGTYEQYF
16,NA,TRBJ2-7,TRBD2,TRBV15,TGTGCCACCAGCAGAGATCGGGGGCTAGCGGGAGCTAAGCAGTACTTC,CATSRDRGLAGAKQYF
17,NA,TRBJ2-2,NA,TRBV11-2,TGTGCCAGCAGCTTAGATCAGGTGACAACGAACACCGGGGAGCTGTTTTTT,CASSLDQVTTNTGELFF
12,NA,TRBJ2-7,TRBD2,TRBV27,TGTGCCAGCAGTTCCCCTAGCGGCGAGCAGTACTTC,CASSSPSGEQYF
13,NA,TRBJ1-1,NA,TRBV19,TGTGCCAGTAGTATAGATCGTAATGCGGAAGCTTTCTTT,CASSIDRNAEAFF
14,NA,TRBJ1-3,NA,TRBV27,TGTGCCAGCAGTTTGTCTCCTCGGGGAAACACCATATATTTT,CASSLSPRGNTIYF
14,NA,TRBJ1-5,NA,TRBV10-3,TGTGCCATCAGTGAGAGGGGTTTCAATCAGCCCCAGCATTTT,CAISERGFNQPQHF
16,NA,TRBJ2-5,TRBD1,TRBV5-1,TGCGCCAGCAGCTCCCTTACCACAGGGGGCCAAGAGACCCAGTACTTC,CASSSLTTGGQETQYF
12,NA,TRBJ1-2,NA,TRBV6-5,TGTGCCAGCAGTTCGCGGACTTTTGGCTACACCTTC,CASSSRTFGYTF
15,NA,TRBJ2-7,TRBD2,TRBV7-2,TGTGCCAGCAGCTTACGGCGCGGGAGGGTACACGAGCAGTACTTC,CASSLRRGRVHEQYF
14,NA,TRBJ2-1,TRBD2,TRBV30,TGTGCCTGGAGTGTGGGACTATCCTACAATGAGCAGTTCTTC,CAWSVGLSYNEQFF
16,NA,TRBJ1-1,NA,TRBV5-1,TGCGCCAGCAGCCCCCGCCGGCGGGGCTTCAACACTGAAGCTTTCTTT,CASSPRRRGFNTEAFF
17,NA,TRBJ2-7,NA,TRBV7-8,TGTGCCAGCAGCTCAGTCAACTGGGCCGAGAGCTCCTACGAGCAGTACTTC,CASSSVNWAESSYEQYF
12,NA,TRBJ1-1,NA,TRBV7-8,TGTGCCAGCAGCACCCGACAGTCTGAAGCTTTCTTT,CASSTRQSEAFF
14,NA,TRBJ1-1,TRBD1,TRBV2,TGTGCCAGTTACTCAGGGGGCGCCGGCACTGAAGCTTTCTTT,CASYSGGAGTEAFF
15,NA,TRBJ2-3,NA,TRBV5-8,TGTGCCAGCAGCAACCGGGTCACTAGCACAGATACGCAGTATTTT,CASSNRVTSTDTQYF
14,NA,TRBJ2-1,NA,TRBV21-1,TGTGCCAGCAGCAAAACCACGGTATACAATGAGCAGTTCTTC,CASSKTTVYNEQFF
16,NA,TRBJ2-3,TRBD1,TRBV19,TGTGCCAGTAGTAAAACAGGGGGCGGAGATACAGATACGCAGTATTTT,CASSKTGGGDTDTQYF
18,NA,TRBJ2-2,TRBD1,TRBV10-3,TGTGCCACCAGTGAAGGACAGGGGTGGACTCTGAACACCGGGGAGCTGTTTTTT,CATSEGQGWTLNTGELFF
12,NA,TRBJ2-7,TRBD1,TRBV7-6,TGTGCCAGCAGCCCGGACAGGGTGATGCAGTACTTC,CASSPDRVMQYF
14,NA,TRBJ2-5,NA,TRBV6-5,TGTGCCAGCAGTTACAGGGAGCGGCAAGAGACCCAGTACTTC,CASSYRERQETQYF
15,NA,TRBJ1-5,NA,TRBV5-1,TGCGCCAGCAGCCCCCTCCCAGGGAGCAATCAGCCCCAGCATTTT,CASSPLPGSNQPQHF